This T cell receptor (beta chain) emerged from a study of cytomegalovirus exposure and HLA in healthy donors. CDR3 length: 16 residues. V lost 0 bases and J lost 5, with 17 bases in between. Germline lookup yields CDR1 LGHNA and CDR2 YNFKEQ. In the PCR, 60 Vbeta and 13 Jbeta primers were used. Sequencing was performed with immunoSEQ multiplex PCR; in TCRdb, only in-frame clones are kept and a portion is missing. This repertoire shows 200,000 or so clones, roughly 80% found once; its top ten account for 2.9%. General study findings and limits: Per a later analysis, 15,000 to 20,000 TCR beta sequences showed association with HLA alleles at 0.05 false discovery rate. A later analysis revealed that TCR association rates differed between HLA loci, peaking at DRB1 and bottoming out at HLA-C. Specificity of a few CMV-associated chains for CMV antigens was verified in vitro. Cytomegalovirus status was reportedly diagnosed by the classifier with high sensitivity and specificity.

This clone was seen more than once but under ten times. What it binds is unknown. Sequencing used PBMCs. The receptor's source is a man under 40 in good health and CMV-seronegative. The chain combines TRBV4-2 with TRBJ2-7, with a possible D match to TRBD1 (6 bases). The DNA of the CDR3 is TGTGCCAGCAGCCAAGAATTCGACAGGTCCCTGGACGAGCAGTACTTC. Its protein product is CASSQEFDRSLDEQYF.